This T cell receptor (beta chain) was found in a study of blood T cell repertoires in COVID-19. The protocol was immunoSEQ multiplex PCR, while the TCRdb copy is restricted to in-frame clones and leaves out a portion. Counted here are more than 45,000 clones, over 80% occurring once; the ten biggest clones make up roughly 22%. The CDR3 spans 15 residues. Trimming cost V 6 bases and J 4 bases; bases outside gene matches: 9. Germline V gene sequence: CDR1 MNHEY, CDR2 SVGAGI. Sequencing input: peripheral blood. The V and J genes are TRBV6-5 and TRBJ1-3; TRBD1 agrees at 7 bases. The clonotype comes from an older woman with acute or convalescent COVID-19. Here the CDR3 reads CASSLTGAGGNTIYF. The CDR3 nucleotides read TGTGCCAGCAGCCTAACAGGGGCTGGAGGAAACACCATATATTTT.